This TCR beta chain was documented in a study of OX40 agonist ivuxolimab in advanced cancers. Study-wide results and caveats: Both CD4+ and CD8+ T cell populations in blood had undergone clonal expansion by week 6 at 0.1 to 3.0 mg/kg. What antigens the expanded peripheral T cells recognized was never established. Fewer expanded clones were found on average in CD4+ than in CD8+ T cells.

Trimming shortened V by 5 bases and J by 2 bases, and 26 bases separated the two germline ends. This CDR3 has 19 amino acids. Germline V CDR1 and CDR2: SEHNR, FQNEAQ (reference sequence). Generated by immunoSEQ multiplex PCR, the TCRdb table keeps only in-frame clones and is missing some. The table records approximately 77,000 clones, 91% of them present only once. On this clone: The antigen remains undetermined.

This TCR came from an adult with an advanced solid tumor such as melanoma, head and neck, liver or kidney cancer. The chain carries TRBV7-9 and TRBJ2-3, with D tentatively TRBD1 (7 bases). Sequencing used CD4+ or CD8+ T cells sorted from blood, obtained in a trial of the OX40 agonist ivuxolimab. This CDR3 reads CASSTEGTATSPFTDTQYF. The CDR3 bases are TGTGCCAGCAGCACCGAGGGGACAGCTACTAGCCCTTTCACAGATACGCAGTATTTT.